This T cell receptor (beta chain) derives from a study of blood T cells in healthy people across ages. This clonotype was seen at least ten times. For the second PCR, which ran for about 7 to 11 cycles, a sample-barcoded 5' primer and a J-beta primer mix were used. The authors tagged each cDNA molecule using a template-switch adaptor with 12 random nucleotides. TCRdb re-called the 5' RACE reads through MiXCR, storing one row per CDR3 protein. The sample contains 800,000 to 950,000 distinct CDR3 sequences, around 36% of which appear only once. The V gene end was trimmed by 6 bases and the J gene end by 8 bases; junction bases not matched to a gene: 12. The germline CDR1 and CDR2 sequences are SEHNR and FQNEAQ (reference sequence). CDR3 size: 16 residues.

Sequencing was performed on blood. J is TRBJ2-7 and V is TRBV7-9, with TRBD2 matching 14 bases. The receptor's source is a man younger than 30 in good health. In DNA form, the CDR3 reads TGTGCCAGCAGTAAAGCCGGACTAGCGGGGGGAAAAAAGCAGTACTTC. It is translated as CASSKAGLAGGKKQYF. Based on the CDR3 plus reference TRBV7-9 and TRBJ2-7, the full variable domain is DTGVSQNPRHKITKRGQNVTFRCDPISEHNRLYWYRQTLGQGPEFLTYFQNEAQLEKSRLLSDRFSAERPKGSFSTLEIQRTEQGDSAMYLCASSKAGLAGGKKQYFGPGTRLTVT.